This T cell receptor beta chain was identified during a study of T cell changes during pregnancy in multiple sclerosis. Clones were sequenced by immunoSEQ multiplex PCR, and TCRdb holds only the in-frame ones, with some missing. This sample has about 59,000 clones, with approximately 94% found just once. This CDR3 region has 17 residues. Trimming cost V 5 bases and J 1 base; bases outside gene matches: 11. Per the germline V gene, CDR1 is SGHVS and CDR2 is FNYEAQ. The J gene is TRBJ1-1, the V gene TRBV7-6, with 9 positions matching TRBD1. This sequence was found in a female donor with multiple sclerosis, enrolled in a pregnancy study. The source was CD8+ T cells from peripheral blood mononuclear cells, collected after pregnancy. CDR3 sequence: CASSRRPGTGPNTEAFF. In DNA, the CDR3 is TGTGCCAGCAGCCGTCGACCTGGGACAGGGCCGAACACTGAAGCTTTCTTT.